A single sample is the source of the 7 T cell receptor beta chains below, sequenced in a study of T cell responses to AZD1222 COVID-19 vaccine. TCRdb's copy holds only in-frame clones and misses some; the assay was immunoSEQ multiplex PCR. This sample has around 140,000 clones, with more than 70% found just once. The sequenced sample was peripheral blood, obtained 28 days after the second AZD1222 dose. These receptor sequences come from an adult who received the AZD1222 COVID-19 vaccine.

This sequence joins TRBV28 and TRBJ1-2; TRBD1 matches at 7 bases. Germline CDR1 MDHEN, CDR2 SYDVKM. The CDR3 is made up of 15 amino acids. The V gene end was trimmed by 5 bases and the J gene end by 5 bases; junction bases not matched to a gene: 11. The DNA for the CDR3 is TGTGCCAGCAGTCCCCGAAAACAGGGGTCGTATGGCTACACCTTC. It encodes CASSPRKQGSYGYTF.

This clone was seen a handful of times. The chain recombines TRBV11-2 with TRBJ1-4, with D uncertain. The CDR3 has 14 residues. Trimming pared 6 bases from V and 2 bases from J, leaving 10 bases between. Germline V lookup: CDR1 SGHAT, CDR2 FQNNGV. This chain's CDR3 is CASSNRGTNEKLFF. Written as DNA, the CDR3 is TGTGCCAGCAGTAACAGAGGGACTAATGAAAAACTGTTTTTT.

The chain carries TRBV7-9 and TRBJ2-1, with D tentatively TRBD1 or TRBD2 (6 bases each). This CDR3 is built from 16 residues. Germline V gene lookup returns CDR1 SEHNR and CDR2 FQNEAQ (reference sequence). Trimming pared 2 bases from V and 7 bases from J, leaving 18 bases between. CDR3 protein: CASSLRRGSGLNEQFF. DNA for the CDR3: TGTGCCAGCAGCTTAAGGAGGGGGTCGGGTTTGAATGAGCAGTTCTTC.

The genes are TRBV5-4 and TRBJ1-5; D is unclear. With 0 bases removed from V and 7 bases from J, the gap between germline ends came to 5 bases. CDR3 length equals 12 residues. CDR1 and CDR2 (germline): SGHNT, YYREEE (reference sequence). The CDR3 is CASSLEGQPQHF. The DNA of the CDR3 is TGTGCCAGCAGCTTGGAGGGCCAGCCCCAGCATTTT.

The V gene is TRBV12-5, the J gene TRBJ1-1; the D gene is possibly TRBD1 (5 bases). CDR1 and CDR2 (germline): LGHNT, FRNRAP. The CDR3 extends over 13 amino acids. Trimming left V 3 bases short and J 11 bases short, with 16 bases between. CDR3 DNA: TGTGCTAGTGGTTTCCCTGGGGGGGTGGGCGCTTTCTTT. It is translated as CASGFPGGVGAFF.

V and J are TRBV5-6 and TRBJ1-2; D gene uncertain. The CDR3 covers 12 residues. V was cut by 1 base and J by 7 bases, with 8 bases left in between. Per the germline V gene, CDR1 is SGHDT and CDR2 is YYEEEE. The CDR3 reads CASSLSISGYTF. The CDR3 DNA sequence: TGTGCCAGCAGCTTGTCCATAAGTGGCTACACCTTC.

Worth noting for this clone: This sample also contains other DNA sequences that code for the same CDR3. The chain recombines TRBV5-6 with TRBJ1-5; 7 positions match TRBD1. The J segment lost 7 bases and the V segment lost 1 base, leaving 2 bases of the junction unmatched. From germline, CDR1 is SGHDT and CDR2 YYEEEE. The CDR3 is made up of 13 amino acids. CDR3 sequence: CASSLTGDQPQHF. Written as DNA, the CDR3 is TGTGCCAGCAGCTTGACAGGGGACCAGCCCCAGCATTTT.